This T cell receptor (beta chain) appears in the sequencing data of a study of OX40 agonist ivuxolimab in advanced cancers. Turning to the study itself: Patients with prior anti-PD-1, anti-PD-L1 or anti-CTLA-4 therapy were eligible; 40% had some.

Baseline was the first blood sampling point, followed by cycle 4 day 1 and cycle 7 day 1. General study findings and limits: Normalized expansion of T-cell clones was also low for some nonresponders.

Germline V CDR1 and CDR2: SGHKS, YYEKEE (reference sequence). Trimming shortened V by 8 bases and J by 4 bases, and 9 bases separated the two germline ends. This CDR3 contains 11 residues. With regard to this clone: Its antigen remains unidentified.

Only in-frame clones appear in the TCRdb table, and some are missing; sequencing was by immunoSEQ multiplex PCR. The sample records just under 85,000 clones, more than 75% being singletons. The source was CD4+ or CD8+ T cells sorted from blood, collected in a trial of the OX40 agonist ivuxolimab. This rearrangement joins TRBV5-5 to TRBJ1-2; D is undetermined. This sequence originates from an adult with an advanced solid tumor such as melanoma, head and neck, liver or kidney cancer. The CDR3 spells CASGPTYGYTF. The CDR3 region has the DNA TGTGCCAGTGGGCCGACCTATGGCTACACCTTC.